This TCR beta chain was recorded in a study of blood T cell repertoires in COVID-19. Overall study context: COVID-19 samples from acute and convalescent phases originated in the United States, Italy and Spain. Nucleic acid was either cDNA or gDNA, and it came from T cells, B-cell-depleted T cells, or PBMCs.

Germline V gene sequence: CDR1 SGHNT, CDR2 YYREEE (reference sequence). V shed 5 bases and J shed 5 bases, with 13 bases lying between them. CDR3 length: 13 amino acids. TCRdb's copy holds only in-frame clones and misses some; the assay was immunoSEQ multiplex PCR. The profile shows about 170,000 clones, 85% of them singletons. The specimen sequenced was peripheral blood. J is TRBJ2-5 and V is TRBV5-4; possible D gene TRBD1, 6 bases. This TCR was sampled from a woman of 80 years or more with COVID-19, enrolled during active disease. CDR3 sequence (DNA): TGTGCCAGCAGACCAGGGGTTGTGGAGACCCAGTACTTC. It encodes CASRPGVVETQYF.